The 11 T cell receptor beta chains given below trace back to one sample, sequenced in a study of CD8+ T cells in alopecia areata. Following extraction, RNA underwent reverse transcription to cDNA, which served as the sequencing template. Data came from immunoSEQ multiplex PCR; TCRdb stores just in-frame clones and leaves some out. Of 90,000 to 120,000 clones listed, around 83% are singletons. Treatment indicated: oral pan-JAK inhibitor, 5-10 mg twice daily. The specimen was CD8+ T cells sorted from blood, collected at week 24, from a patient treated with tofacitinib. These receptors all come from a human donor with alopecia areata.

V gene TRBV7-9 combines with J gene TRBJ2-2; 7 positions agree with TRBD2. The CDR3 has 16 residues. V gave up 5 bases and J gave up 3 bases; unmatched junction bases: 9. From germline, CDR1 is SEHNR and CDR2 FQNEAQ (reference sequence). The CDR3: CASSPSGGDHTGELFF. In DNA form, the CDR3 reads TGTGCCAGCAGCCCTAGTGGGGGGGACCACACCGGGGAGCTGTTTTTT.

The gene calls are TRBV7-9 and TRBJ2-1; 11 bases map to TRBD2. J gave up 4 bases and V 4 bases, and 9 bases lay outside the gene matches. The CDR3 has 17 residues. The germline V gene encodes CDR1 SEHNR and CDR2 FQNEAQ (reference sequence). CDR3 sequence reads: CASSSIAGGPRYNEQFF. CDR3 in DNA: TGTGCCAGCAGCTCGATAGCGGGGGGGCCGCGTTACAATGAGCAGTTCTTC. The complete variable domain, with remaining parts taken from reference TRBV7-9 and TRBJ2-1, reads DTGVSQNPRHKITKRGQNVTFRCDPISEHNRLYWYRQTLGQGPEFLTYFQNEAQLEKSRLLSDRFSAERPKGSFSTLEIQRTEQGDSAMYLCASSSIAGGPRYNEQFFGPGTRLTVL.

The V gene is TRBV7-8, the J gene TRBJ1-4, with a weak D call TRBD1 (6 bases). This CDR3 region has 16 residues. CDR1 and CDR2 from the germline V gene are SGHVS and FQNEAQ. The V and J ends lost 5 bases and 5 bases respectively, with 18 bases between them. The CDR3 DNA follows: TGTGCCAGCAGCCCCCGAAGACAGGAAAGAAATGAAAAACTGTTTTTT. This gives the protein CASSPRRQERNEKLFF.

The gene calls are TRBV4-1 and TRBJ2-1; no firm D call. The CDR3 length is 16 residues. V shed 1 base and J shed 3 bases, with 13 bases lying between them. The V gene's germline CDR1 is MGHRA and CDR2 YSYEKL. CDR3 DNA sequence: TGCGCCAGCAGCCAAGGAGTGGGCACGTACTACAATGAGCAGTTCTTC. This translates into CASSQGVGTYYNEQFF.

The chain joins TRBV30 to TRBJ2-7, with TRBD2 matching over 7 bases. The J segment lost 6 bases and the V segment lost 3 bases, leaving 2 bases of the junction unmatched. The germline CDR1 and CDR2 sequences are GTSNPN and SVGIG (reference sequence). The CDR3 is made up of 11 amino acids. CDR3 region: CAWRSGVEQYF. For the CDR3, the DNA is TGTGCCTGGAGGAGCGGGGTCGAGCAGTACTTC. The full variable domain, completed using reference TRBV30 and TRBJ2-7, is SQTIHQWPATLVQPVGSPLSLECTVEGTSNPNLYWYRQAAGRGLQLLFYSVGIGQISSEVPQNLSASRPQDRQFILSSKKLLLSDSGFYLCAWRSGVEQYFGPGTRLTVT.

The CDR3 nucleotides read TGCGCCAGCAGCCCCGGACTAGCAGGCGGGGAGCTGTTTTTT. Translating gives CASSPGLAGGELFF. The V call is TRBV5-1, the J call TRBJ2-2; 8 nucleotides match TRBD2. V lost 4 bases and J lost 7; bases outside the gene matches: 6. Germline-derived CDR1 and CDR2 are SGHRS and YFSETQ. The CDR3 runs to 14 residues.

This chain connects TRBV29-1 to TRBJ2-1, with 7 bases that match TRBD2. This CDR3 is built from 11 residues. From germline, CDR1 is SQVTM and CDR2 ANQGSEA. The V segment lost 6 bases and the J segment 7 bases; nucleotides outside the gene matches: 3. CDR3 in DNA: TGCAGCGTCGGGGGGAGTAATGAGCAGTTCTTC. It yields the protein CSVGGSNEQFF.

The gene calls are TRBV29-1 and TRBJ2-1; TRBD2 matches at 10 bases. CDR3 length equals 14 residues. Germline CDR1 reads SQVTM; CDR2 reads ANQGSEA. After removal of 5 bases from V and 8 bases from J, the junction contained 9 bases not matched to a gene. CDR3 sequence: CSVSGGVKLYEQFF. CDR3 DNA sequence: TGCAGCGTTAGCGGGGGGGTTAAATTATATGAGCAGTTCTTC.

The chain uses TRBV29-1 and TRBJ2-2; D unresolved. Per the germline V gene, CDR1 is SQVTM and CDR2 is ANQGSEA. The CDR3 covers 15 residues. V gave up 6 bases and J gave up 2 bases, with 16 bases separating them. The CDR3 DNA is TGCAGCGTACCGCCACCCGAGACTAACACCGGGGAGCTGTTTTTT. Encoded protein: CSVPPPETNTGELFF.

The chain employs TRBV27 and TRBJ2-7; tentatively, D is TRBD1 or TRBD2 (5 bases each). The CDR3 has 12 amino acids. Germline CDR1 reads MNHEY; CDR2 reads SMNVEV (reference sequence). V was pared by 10 bases and J by 3 bases, with 13 bases between. The CDR3 DNA sequence: TGTGCCACCGGGACGGAGAACTACGAGCAGTACTTC. Its protein is CATGTENYEQYF.

This chain uses TRBV6-6 with TRBJ2-3; 9 bases align to TRBD2. Germline assignment: CDR1 MNHNY and CDR2 SVGAGI (reference sequence). J was trimmed by 0 bases and V by 10 bases; bases with no gene match: 11. The CDR3 has 16 residues. CDR3 DNA sequence: TGTGCCACCGAGTTAACAGCGGGGGGAAGCACAGATACGCAGTATTTT. Translation: CATELTAGGSTDTQYF.